One and the same sample provided the 31 T cell receptor beta chains below, sequenced in a study of CD8 T cells in ankylosing spondylitis (dated by TCRdb to 2016 to 2017). The receptor library was made with 5' RACE. Sequencing was carried out with an Illumina HiSeq 2500. Clones were called with MiXCR by TCRdb after fastp trimmed the public reads at Q25, and only in-frame beta chains were retained. CDR3 protein sequences are deduplicated, and each keeps its most common genes and DNA. Counted in this sample were fewer than 350,000 distinct CDR3 sequences; roughly 11% of them appeared once. Roughly 9% of the sample goes to the ten largest clones. Source material: blood, either unsorted or a sorted T cell fraction (not recorded which). These receptors were collected from a female donor with ankylosing spondylitis or in good health (not recorded which).

This clonotype has a handful of counts. This sequence joins TRBV12-3 or TRBV12-4 and TRBJ1-1, with a possible D match to TRBD1 (5 bases). V was clipped by 10 bases and J by 4 bases, with 16 bases between them. The CDR3 consists of 13 residues. In DNA, the CDR3 is TGTGCCATAGGGACTTCCCGGGGCACTGAAGCTTTCTTT. This codes for CAIGTSRGTEAFF.

This clonotype was seen repeatedly, ten times or more. The V and J genes are TRBV10-2 and TRBJ1-1, with 9 bases that match TRBD1. The V gene's germline CDR1 is WSHSY and CDR2 SAAADI. The V gene end was trimmed by 10 bases and the J gene end by 0 bases; junction bases not matched to a gene: 3. The CDR3 consists of 13 residues. Here the CDR3 DNA reads TGCGCCACTAACAGGGGGCTGAACACTGAAGCTTTCTTT. Its protein product is CATNRGLNTEAFF.

This clonotype was seen a few times. The genes are TRBV30 and TRBJ2-1; unclear D gene. Germline CDR1 reads GTSNPN; CDR2 reads SVGIG (reference sequence). With 3 bases removed from V and 9 bases from J, the gap between germline ends came to 12 bases. The CDR3 loop spans 12 amino acids. The CDR3 sequence: CAWSGPVGEQFF. For the CDR3, the DNA is TGTGCCTGGAGCGGCCCGGTCGGTGAGCAGTTCTTC.

This clonotype was seen only a few times. V and J are TRBV2 and TRBJ2-3; D possibly corresponds to TRBD2 (5 bases). This CDR3 has 13 amino acids. Germline CDR1 SNHLY, CDR2 FYNNEI. The germline V and J ends were trimmed by 8 bases and 1 base, with 10 bases remaining between them. CDR3 protein: CASCMRGTDTQYF. CDR3 in DNA: TGTGCCAGCTGCATGCGGGGCACAGATACGCAGTATTTT.

This clonotype was counted a few times. V usage is TRBV5-1 and J usage is TRBJ2-2, with 9 nucleotides matching TRBD1. Germline lookup yields CDR1 SGHRS and CDR2 YFSETQ. This CDR3 spans 16 amino acids. Trimming took 3 bases from V and 1 from J; bases not matched to a gene: 4. In nucleotides, the CDR3 is TGCGCCAGCAGCTCACAGGGACAGGGGAACACCGGGGAGCTGTTTTTT. Translated, it gives CASSSQGQGNTGELFF.

Ten or more counts support this clonotype. This chain's CDR3 is CASSQGPTGRTYNEQFF. The CDR3, as DNA: TGTGCCAGCAGCCAAGGCCCTACGGGCAGGACGTACAATGAGCAGTTCTTC. This rearrangement joins TRBV3-1 to TRBJ2-1; D is unclear. CDR3 length: 17 amino acids. The germline V and J ends were trimmed by 1 base and 4 bases, with 17 bases remaining between them. CDR1 LGHDT and CDR2 YNNKEL come from the germline V gene (reference sequence).

The sample holds many counts of this clonotype. V is TRBV5-1 and J is TRBJ2-1; TRBD1 is a possible D gene (6 bases). This CDR3 contains 14 residues. CDR1 and CDR2 from the germline V gene are SGHRS and YFSETQ. V lost 0 bases and J 3 bases, leaving 7 bases between the germline ends. The CDR3 sequence is CASSLGQDYNEQFF. The CDR3 DNA sequence: TGCGCCAGCAGCTTGGGACAGGACTACAATGAGCAGTTCTTC. Variable domain in full (rest from reference TRBV5-1 and TRBJ2-1): KAGVTQTPRYLIKTRGQQVTLSCSPISGHRSVSWYQQTPGQGLQFLFEYFSETQRNKGNFPGRFSGRQFSNSRSEMNVSTLELGDSALYLCASSLGQDYNEQFFGPGTRLTVL.

This clonotype was seen at least ten times. The chain employs TRBV5-1 and TRBJ1-1; no firm D call. CDR3 size: 14 residues. Germline V gene lookup returns CDR1 SGHRS and CDR2 YFSETQ. Trimming shortened V by 2 bases and J by 0 bases, and 8 bases separated the two germline ends. The CDR3 sequence is CASSLSGMNTEAFF. DNA for the CDR3: TGCGCCAGCAGCTTATCCGGTATGAACACTGAAGCTTTCTTT.

There are many counts of this clonotype. The chain is built from TRBV20-1 and TRBJ2-1; 12 bases line up with TRBD2. V trimming: 4 bases; J trimming: 7 bases; junction bases outside the gene matches: 14. Germline CDR1 is DFQATT and CDR2 is SNEGSKA (reference sequence). This CDR3 region has 17 residues. The CDR3 coding sequence is TGCAGTGCTAAATTCCTCCTAGCGGGAGGGCCGGGGAATGAGCAGTTCTTC. It yields the protein CSAKFLLAGGPGNEQFF.

This clonotype occurred many times. For the CDR3, the DNA is TGCAGTGCTAGACAGGATATCAACACTGAAGCTTTCTTT. Its translation is CSARQDINTEAFF. The chain employs TRBV20-1 and TRBJ1-1, with unresolved D. Trimming stripped 2 bases from V and 2 bases from J, with 9 bases between. CDR3 length equals 13 residues. The germline V gene has CDR1 DFQATT and CDR2 SNEGSKA (reference sequence).

There are many counts of this clonotype. The rearrangement joins TRBV29-1 to TRBJ2-1, with a possible D match to TRBD1 (5 bases). V was pared by 7 bases and J by 4 bases, with 11 bases between. Germline V lookup: CDR1 SQVTM, CDR2 ANQGSEA. CDR3 length: 12 amino acids. Here the CDR3 DNA reads TGCAGCGCCCGGACACAGTACAATGAGCAGTTCTTC. This sequence encodes CSARTQYNEQFF.

This clonotype was seen a few times. The CDR3 region has the DNA TGCGCCAGCAGCTTGGATGGGGCGTCCTACGTCGATGAGCAGTTCTTC. Its translation: CASSLDGASYVDEQFF. The gene calls are TRBV5-1 and TRBJ2-1, with a possible D match to TRBD1 (5 bases). Germline assignment: CDR1 SGHRS and CDR2 YFSETQ. This CDR3 is built from 16 residues. V dropped 0 bases and J dropped 8 bases, with 18 bases sitting between them.

This clonotype has at least ten counts. The chain joins TRBV20-1 to TRBJ2-5; 8 positions match TRBD2. Germline CDR1 and CDR2: DFQATT and SNEGSKA (reference sequence). The ends lost 3 bases at V and 4 bases at J; junction bases unmatched: 7. The CDR3 covers 14 residues. The CDR3 loop reads CSARIAGWGETQYF. As DNA, the CDR3 is TGCAGTGCTAGGATAGCGGGATGGGGAGAGACCCAGTACTTC.

This clonotype was seen repeatedly, ten times or more. This chain joins TRBV5-1 and TRBJ2-3; D unclear. The V end was cut by 2 bases, the J end by 3 bases, with 7 bases between. Germline V CDR1 and CDR2: SGHRS, YFSETQ. This CDR3 region has 13 residues. The CDR3 DNA reads TGCGCCAGCAGCTTCTACTCTACAGATACGCAGTATTTT. It encodes CASSFYSTDTQYF.

This clonotype was seen more than once but under ten times. This chain connects TRBV7-6 to TRBJ1-5; TRBD1 aligns across 7 bases. Trimming removed 5 bases from V and 5 bases from J; junction bases left unmatched: 3. CDR1 and CDR2 from the germline V gene are SGHVS and FNYEAQ. CDR3 size: 13 residues. In DNA form, the CDR3 reads TGTGCCAGCAGCCAGGGGGGGGATCAGCCCCAGCATTTT. It codes for CASSQGGDQPQHF. Drawing the rest from reference TRBV7-6 and TRBJ1-5, the complete variable domain is GAGVSQSPRYKVTKRGQDVALRCDPISGHVSLYWYRQALGQGPEFLTYFNYEAQQDKSGLPNDRFSAERPEGSISTLTIQRTEQRDSAMYRCASSQGGDQPQHFGDGTRLSIL.

This clonotype was seen at least ten times. The chain links TRBV24-1 to TRBJ2-3, with D perhaps assigned TRBD1 or TRBD2 (5 bases each). The CDR3 spans 14 residues. The V and J ends lost 0 bases and 5 bases respectively, with 8 bases between them. From germline, CDR1 is KGHDR and CDR2 SFDVKD. Here the CDR3 DNA reads TGTGCCACCAGTGATTTGTCTGGGGGAGATACGCAGTATTTT. It specifies CATSDLSGGDTQYF.

This clonotype occurred many times. DNA of the CDR3: TGTGCCAGCACGACAGGGGCCACAGACATTCAGTACTTC. It is translated as CASTTGATDIQYF. The V and J genes are TRBV10-3 and TRBJ2-4, with 8 bases lining up with TRBD1. The CDR3 runs to 13 residues. V shed 10 bases and J 8 bases; nucleotides not matched to a gene: 10. The germline CDR1 and CDR2 sequences are ENHRY and SYGVKD.

The chain has TRBV12-3 or TRBV12-4 and TRBJ2-2, with D uncertain. The ends were cut back, 6 bases at V and 4 bases at J, with 12 bases in the middle. CDR3 length equals 14 residues. The CDR3 loop reads CASSRQDSTGELFF. The CDR3 nucleotides read TGTGCCAGCAGCCGCCAGGATAGCACCGGGGAGCTGTTTTTT.

This clonotype was seen at least ten times. The J gene is TRBJ2-1, the V gene TRBV9; D is undetermined. Trimming took off 0 bases at V and 5 bases at J, with 6 bases between the two ends. Looked up from germline, CDR1 is SGDLS and CDR2 is YYNGEE. This CDR3 has 13 amino acids. The CDR3 protein is CASSVEPNNEQFF. DNA for the CDR3: TGTGCCAGCAGCGTAGAACCAAACAATGAGCAGTTCTTC. The full variable domain, with the rest looked up from reference TRBV9 and TRBJ2-1, is DSGVTQTPKHLITATGQRVTLRCSPRSGDLSVYWYQQSLDQGLQFLIQYYNGEERAKGNILERFSAQQFPDLHSELNLSSLELGDSALYFCASSVEPNNEQFFGPGTRLTVL.

This clonotype was seen ten or more times. This chain joins TRBV12-3 or TRBV12-4 and TRBJ2-1, with D unclear. Trimming stripped 4 bases from V and 0 bases from J, with 10 bases between. This CDR3 comprises 15 residues. CDR3 sequence (DNA): TGTGCCAGCAGTTCGGGCAGTCGCTCCTACAATGAGCAGTTCTTC. Encoded protein: CASSSGSRSYNEQFF.

The chain combines TRBV30 with TRBJ2-2; the D is unclear. The germline V and J ends were trimmed by 1 base and 0 bases, with 3 bases remaining between them. This CDR3 spans 13 amino acids. Germline CDR1 is GTSNPN and CDR2 is SVGIG (reference sequence). The CDR3 spells CAWSGANTGELFF. CDR3 in DNA: TGTGCCTGGAGTGGAGCGAACACCGGGGAGCTGTTTTTT.

This clonotype was observed many times. The chain recombines TRBV7-8 with TRBJ1-4; no firm D call. V lost 5 bases to trimming and J lost 9 bases, with 13 bases between them. The germline CDR1 and CDR2 sequences are SGHVS and FQNEAQ. This CDR3 region has 13 residues. The CDR3 DNA reads as TGTGCCAGCAGCATAAGCGAGCAGCAAAAACTGTTTTTT. This codes for CASSISEQQKLFF.

This clonotype was observed many times. V usage is TRBV20-1 and J usage is TRBJ1-5, with D hard to call. CDR1 and CDR2 from the germline V gene are DFQATT and SNEGSKA (reference sequence). V shed 3 bases and J shed 3 bases, with 9 bases lying between them. The CDR3 consists of 13 residues. The CDR3 DNA sequence: TGCAGTGCTAGTTCGTCAGTCAATCAGCCCCAGCATTTT. It specifies CSASSSVNQPQHF.

This clonotype has ten or more counts. This chain links TRBV20-1 with TRBJ2-2, with D possibly matching TRBD2 (6 bases). The V gene's germline CDR1 is DFQATT and CDR2 SNEGSKA (reference sequence). The CDR3 length is 16 residues. The germline V and J ends were trimmed by 6 bases and 0 bases, with 17 bases remaining between them. For the CDR3, the DNA is TGCAGTGCCTTTACCCCGGGGGTCGCGAACACCGGGGAGCTGTTTTTT. This encodes CSAFTPGVANTGELFF.

This clonotype appeared many times. The V and J genes are TRBV12-3 or TRBV12-4 and TRBJ2-3; D perhaps matches TRBD1 (5 bases). The V end lost 6 bases, the J end lost 4 bases, and 11 bases lay between the germline ends. This CDR3 contains 13 residues. The CDR3 nucleotides are TGTGCCAGCAGGCAGGGATGGCCAGATACGCAGTATTTT. Protein sequence: CASRQGWPDTQYF.

The V gene is TRBV10-3, the J gene TRBJ2-7; the D gene is possibly TRBD1 (6 bases). Germline V gene data show CDR1 as ENHRY and CDR2 as SYGVKD. The CDR3 runs 11 residues. Trimming pared 10 bases from V and 2 bases from J, leaving 9 bases between. CDR3: CATTGAYEQYF. CDR3 nucleotides: TGTGCCACGACAGGAGCCTACGAGCAGTACTTC.

This clonotype was counted many times. The chain carries TRBV5-1 and TRBJ2-1, with D uncertain. The CDR3 has 12 residues. Germline V CDR1 and CDR2: SGHRS, YFSETQ. V lost 5 bases to trimming and J lost 5 bases, with 8 bases between them. The CDR3 protein is CASRHDHNEQFF. The CDR3 DNA reads TGCGCCAGCAGACATGACCACAATGAGCAGTTCTTC.

This clonotype was seen many times. The chain recombines TRBV10-3 with TRBJ1-5; D gene unclear. The CDR3 is 14 residues long. Trimming stripped 4 bases from V and 0 bases from J, with 7 bases between. Germline V CDR1 and CDR2: ENHRY, SYGVKD. The CDR3 region is CAISGGISNQPQHF. Written as DNA, the CDR3 is TGTGCCATCAGTGGGGGTATTAGCAATCAGCCCCAGCATTTT.

This clonotype was seen repeatedly, ten times or more. This chain links TRBV25-1 with TRBJ2-3; D unresolved. Germline loops: CDR1 MGHDK, CDR2 SYGVNS. The CDR3 loop spans 15 amino acids. V was cut by 5 bases and J by 2 bases, with 14 bases left in between. CDR3 DNA sequence: TGTGCCAGCAGTAAGGAAGGATCTCCCACAGATACGCAGTATTTT. Translation gives CASSKEGSPTDTQYF.

The chain couples TRBV7-9 to TRBJ2-5; 9 bases line up with TRBD2. Germline V gene lookup returns CDR1 SEHNR and CDR2 FQNEAQ (reference sequence). The CDR3 consists of 16 residues. Unmatched junction bases numbered 10, after V lost 3 bases and J lost 5 bases. The CDR3 nucleotides read TGTGCCAGCAGCTTGATACTAGCGGGTCTTGAGGAGACCCAGTACTTC. It is translated as CASSLILAGLEETQYF.

With regard to this clonotype: A much larger clone differs by one base, so this may be a read error. The chain recombines TRBV5-1 with TRBJ2-7; TRBD2 matches 8 bases. Germline values: CDR1 SGHRS, CDR2 YFSETQ. The V gene end was trimmed by 3 bases and the J gene end by 4 bases; junction bases not matched to a gene: 3. The CDR3 covers 13 residues. CDR3 DNA: TGCGCCAGCAGCTCGACTAGCGCATACGAGCAGTACTTC. Translation: CASSSTSAYEQYF.